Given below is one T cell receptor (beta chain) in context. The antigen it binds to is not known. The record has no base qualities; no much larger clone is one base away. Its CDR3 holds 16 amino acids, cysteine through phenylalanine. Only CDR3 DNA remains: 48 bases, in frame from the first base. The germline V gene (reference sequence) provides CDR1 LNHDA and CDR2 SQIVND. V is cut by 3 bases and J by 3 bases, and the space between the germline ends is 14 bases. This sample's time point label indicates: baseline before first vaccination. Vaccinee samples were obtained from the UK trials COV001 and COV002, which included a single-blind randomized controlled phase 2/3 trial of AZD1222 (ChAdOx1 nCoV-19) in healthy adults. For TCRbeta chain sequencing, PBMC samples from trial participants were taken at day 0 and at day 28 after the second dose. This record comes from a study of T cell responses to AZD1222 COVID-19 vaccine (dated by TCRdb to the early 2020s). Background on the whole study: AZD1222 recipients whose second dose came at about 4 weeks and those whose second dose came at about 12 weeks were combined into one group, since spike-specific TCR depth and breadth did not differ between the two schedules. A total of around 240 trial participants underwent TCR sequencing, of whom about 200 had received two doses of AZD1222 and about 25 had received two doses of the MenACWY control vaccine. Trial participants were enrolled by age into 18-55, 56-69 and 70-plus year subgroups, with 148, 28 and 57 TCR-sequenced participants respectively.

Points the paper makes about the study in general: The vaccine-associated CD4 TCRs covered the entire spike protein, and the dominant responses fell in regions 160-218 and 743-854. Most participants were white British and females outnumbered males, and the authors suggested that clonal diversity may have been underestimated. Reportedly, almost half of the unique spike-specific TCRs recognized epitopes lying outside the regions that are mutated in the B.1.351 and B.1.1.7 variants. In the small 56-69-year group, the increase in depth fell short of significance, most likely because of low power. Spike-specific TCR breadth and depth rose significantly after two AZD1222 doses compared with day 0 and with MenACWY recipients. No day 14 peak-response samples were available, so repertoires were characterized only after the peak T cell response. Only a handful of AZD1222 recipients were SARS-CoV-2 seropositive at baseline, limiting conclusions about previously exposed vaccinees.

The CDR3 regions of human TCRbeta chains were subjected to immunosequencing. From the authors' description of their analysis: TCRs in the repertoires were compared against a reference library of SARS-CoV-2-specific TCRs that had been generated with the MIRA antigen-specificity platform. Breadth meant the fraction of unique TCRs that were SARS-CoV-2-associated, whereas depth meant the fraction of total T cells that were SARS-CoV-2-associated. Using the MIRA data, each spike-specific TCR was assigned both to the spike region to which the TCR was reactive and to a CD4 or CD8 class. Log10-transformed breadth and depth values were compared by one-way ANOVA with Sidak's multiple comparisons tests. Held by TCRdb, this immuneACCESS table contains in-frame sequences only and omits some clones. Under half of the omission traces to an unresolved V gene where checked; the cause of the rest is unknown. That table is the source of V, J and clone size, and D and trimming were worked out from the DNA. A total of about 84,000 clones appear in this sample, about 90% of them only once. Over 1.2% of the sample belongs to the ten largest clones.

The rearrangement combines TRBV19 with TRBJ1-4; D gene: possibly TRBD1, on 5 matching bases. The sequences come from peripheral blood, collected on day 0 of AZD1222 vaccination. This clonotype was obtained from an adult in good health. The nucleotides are TGTGCCAGTAGTATCGACAGCGGCACGTCTAATGAAAAACTGTTTTTT. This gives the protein CASSIDSGTSNEKLFF.